This is a list of T cell receptor beta chains from one sample in a study of CD39 and CD103 CD8 tumor-infiltrating T cells. Libraries were prepared by immunoSEQ multiplex PCR; TCRdb keeps only in-frame clonotypes and omits some of them. This sample has around 440 clones, with 70% found just once. The material sequenced was CD39- CD103+ CD8+ T cells sorted from the tumor. Receptor source: a human donor with head and neck squamous cell carcinoma. The CDR3 runs from the conserved cysteine through the conserved F or W. D genes are given only for firm matches. Some rows have no size entry. The others give once, few or many, or a class for an expanded clone.

j_gene: TRBJ1-1
v_gene: TRBV11-2
d_gene: -
abundance: -
CDR3nt: TGTGCCAGCAGCTTAGTTGGCGGAGAAGCTTTCTTT
CDR3aa: CASSLVGGEAFF

j_gene: TRBJ1-6
v_gene: TRBV6-1
d_gene: -
abundance: -
CDR3nt: TGTGCCAGCAGTGGGCTGACAGATTCATATAATTCACCCCTCCACTTT
CDR3aa: CASSGLTDSYNSPLHF

j_gene: TRBJ2-6
v_gene: TRBV5-1
d_gene: -
abundance: -
CDR3nt: TGCGCCAGCAGCCCAACCTTCATCCAGGGGTTCTCTGGGGCCAACGTCCTGACTTTC
CDR3aa: CASSPTFIQGFSGANVLTF

j_gene: TRBJ2-3
v_gene: TRBV12-5
d_gene: -
abundance: -
CDR3nt: TGTGCTAGTGGTTTGGTACAGGAGGGGCCCCTGCATGGGACGCAGTATTTT
CDR3aa: CASGLVQEGPLHGTQYF

j_gene: TRBJ2-1
v_gene: TRBV6-1
d_gene: TRBD1
abundance: -
CDR3nt: TGTGCCAGCAGTGAATGGGGACAGGGTGTAAATGAGCAGTTCTTC
CDR3aa: CASSEWGQGVNEQFF

j_gene: TRBJ2-2
v_gene: TRBV9
d_gene: -
abundance: -
CDR3nt: TGTGCCAGCAGCGTAGAGGCAGGTCCCGGGGAGCTGTTTTTT
CDR3aa: CASSVEAGPGELFF

j_gene: TRBJ2-1
v_gene: TRBV9
d_gene: TRBD2
abundance: -
CDR3nt: TGTGCCAGCAGCCCCCGGACTAGCCGGAACAATGAGCAGTTCTTC
CDR3aa: CASSPRTSRNNEQFF

j_gene: TRBJ2-5
v_gene: TRBV10-2
d_gene: TRBD2
abundance: hyperexpanded
CDR3nt: TGCGCCAGCAGTGACCCAGCGGGGGCCTTAGAGACCCAGTACTTC
CDR3aa: CASSDPAGALETQYF

j_gene: TRBJ2-7
v_gene: TRBV2
d_gene: TRBD2
abundance: -
CDR3nt: TGTGCCAGCAGTGAGGGGTCGGGGACTAGCATTTTCTACGAGCAGTACTTC
CDR3aa: CASSEGSGTSIFYEQYF

j_gene: TRBJ1-5
v_gene: TRBV19
d_gene: -
abundance: once
CDR3nt: TGTGCCAGTCAATGGGGGGGTAATCAGCCCCAGCATTTT
CDR3aa: CASQWGGNQPQHF

j_gene: TRBJ1-1
v_gene: TRBV6-6
d_gene: -
abundance: once
CDR3nt: TGTGCCAGCAGTTACCTGGGGCGCGCGGCTGAAGCTTTCTTT
CDR3aa: CASSYLGRAAEAFF

j_gene: TRBJ2-1
v_gene: TRBV4-1
d_gene: -
abundance: -
CDR3nt: TGCGCCAGCAGCCAAGATGGGAGCGGATACAATGAGCAGTTCTTC
CDR3aa: CASSQDGSGYNEQFF

j_gene: TRBJ2-1
v_gene: TRBV6-4
d_gene: TRBD2
abundance: once
CDR3nt: TGTGCCAGCAGTCCCGGGACTAGCGGGGGGACAAATGAGCAGTTCTTC
CDR3aa: CASSPGTSGGTNEQFF

j_gene: TRBJ2-7
v_gene: TRBV6-4
d_gene: -
abundance: -
CDR3nt: TGTGCCAACCCTAGGTCTAAGTTGGAGATCTACGAGCAGTACTTC
CDR3aa: CANPRSKLEIYEQYF

j_gene: TRBJ1-1
v_gene: TRBV13
d_gene: TRBD1
abundance: few
CDR3nt: TGTGCCAGCAGCTTGAGGACAGGGGGCAGCTCTGAAGCTTTCTTT
CDR3aa: CASSLRTGGSSEAFF

j_gene: TRBJ2-7
v_gene: TRBV4-3
d_gene: -
abundance: -
CDR3nt: TGCGCCAGCAGCCAATCCCGGGACTGGGTCTCGGGCGAGCAGTACTTC
CDR3aa: CASSQSRDWVSGEQYF

j_gene: TRBJ2-3
v_gene: TRBV6-4
d_gene: -
abundance: -
CDR3nt: TGTGCCAGCAGTGACAGCGGAGGGGCCACAGATACGCAGTATTTT
CDR3aa: CASSDSGGATDTQYF

j_gene: TRBJ2-2
v_gene: TRBV19
d_gene: -
abundance: -
CDR3nt: TGTGCCAGTAGTATCGGGGGACTGGCCTGGGAGCTGTTTTTT
CDR3aa: CASSIGGLAWELFF

j_gene: TRBJ2-3
v_gene: TRBV7-6
d_gene: -
abundance: few
CDR3nt: TGTGCCAGCAGCTTAGGGCGATCTGACGGGGGAGGCACAGATACGCAGTATTTT
CDR3aa: CASSLGRSDGGGTDTQYF

j_gene: TRBJ1-3
v_gene: TRBV11-2
d_gene: -
abundance: -
CDR3nt: TGTGCCAGCAGCTTACTTACGGTGGGCTCCCCTGGAAACACCATATATTTT
CDR3aa: CASSLLTVGSPGNTIYF

j_gene: TRBJ1-6
v_gene: TRBV21-1
d_gene: -
abundance: -
CDR3nt: TGTGCCAGCAGCTACTTCTTGGACAGGGGACCTGATAATTCACCCCTCCACTTT
CDR3aa: CASSYFLDRGPDNSPLHF

j_gene: TRBJ2-3
v_gene: TRBV7-9
d_gene: TRBD2
abundance: -
CDR3nt: TGTGCCAGCAGCTCCCAGGGACTAGCGGAGGGAGATACGCAGTATTTT
CDR3aa: CASSSQGLAEGDTQYF

j_gene: TRBJ2-7
v_gene: TRBV7-9
d_gene: TRBD2
abundance: few
CDR3nt: TGTGCCAGCAGCTTAGGGTACGGGGGGGATTCCTACGAGCAGTACTTC
CDR3aa: CASSLGYGGDSYEQYF

j_gene: TRBJ2-1
v_gene: TRBV5-6
d_gene: TRBD1
abundance: large
CDR3nt: TGTGCCAGCAGCTACCGGGACAGGGGGTTGGATGAGCAGTTCTTC
CDR3aa: CASSYRDRGLDEQFF

j_gene: TRBJ1-4
v_gene: TRBV6-1
d_gene: -
abundance: -
CDR3nt: TGTGCCAGCAGTGACAGGGCGGAAGAAAAACTGTTTTTT
CDR3aa: CASSDRAEEKLFF

j_gene: TRBJ2-7
v_gene: TRBV7-9
d_gene: -
abundance: -
CDR3nt: TGTGCCAGCAGCTTAGATCCTGGAGCCTACGAGCAGTACTTC
CDR3aa: CASSLDPGAYEQYF

j_gene: TRBJ2-1
v_gene: TRBV4-3
d_gene: TRBD2
abundance: few
CDR3nt: TGCGCCAGCAGCCAAGATCGGGGGGTCTCCTACAATGAGCAGTTCTTC
CDR3aa: CASSQDRGVSYNEQFF

j_gene: TRBJ1-1
v_gene: TRBV7-9
d_gene: -
abundance: -
CDR3nt: TGTGCCAGCAGCTTTCTAACAGATTCCACTGAAGCTTTCTTT
CDR3aa: CASSFLTDSTEAFF

j_gene: TRBJ2-3
v_gene: TRBV10-3
d_gene: -
abundance: -
CDR3nt: TGTGCCATCAGTGAAGGCGGAGGCACAGATACGCAGTATTTT
CDR3aa: CAISEGGGTDTQYF

j_gene: TRBJ2-7
v_gene: TRBV7-9
d_gene: TRBD1
abundance: -
CDR3nt: TGTGCCAGCAGCTTAGGTCCCACAGGGGGAGAATCCGAGCAGTACTTC
CDR3aa: CASSLGPTGGESEQYF